These 21 T cell receptor beta chains were sequenced from one sample in a study of T cells in Graves' hyperthyroidism and ophthalmopathy. Amplified TCR beta CDR3 regions derived from RNA transcripts. Using the HTBI primer set, a first-round RT-PCR was run on the TCR CDR3. In TCRdb, the multiplex PCR reads were re-called with MiXCR into one record per CDR3 protein. The sample includes some 370,000 distinct CDR3 sequences, over 13% of them seen just once. Sequenced: blood. These receptors were taken from a man aged 45-65 years with Graves' ophthalmopathy.

This chain links TRBV7-9 with TRBJ2-1; 7 bases fit TRBD2. CDR1 and CDR2 from the germline V gene are SEHNR and FQNEAQ (reference sequence). The CDR3 runs 13 residues. V dropped 5 bases and J dropped 7; count of bases not matched to a gene: 5. CDR3 loop: CASSPPGGNEQFF. DNA of the CDR3: TGTGCCAGCAGCCCCCCGGGGGGAAATGAGCAGTTCTTC. The full variable domain, in which reference TRBV7-9 and TRBJ2-1 provide the parts outside the CDR3, is DTGVSQNPRHKITKRGQNVTFRCDPISEHNRLYWYRQTLGQGPEFLTYFQNEAQLEKSRLLSDRFSAERPKGSFSTLEIQRTEQGDSAMYLCASSPPGGNEQFFGPGTRLTVL.

Only a few counts were recorded for this clonotype. The chain employs TRBV20-1 and TRBJ2-3, with TRBD2 matching 9 bases. The germline gives CDR1 DFQATT, CDR2 SNEGSKA (reference sequence). The CDR3 spans 19 residues. V was clipped by 0 bases and J by 2 bases; unmatched bases: 15. The DNA of the CDR3 is TGCAGTGCTAGAGATTTGGACCCTCTACTAGCGGGCCTCACAGATACGCAGTATTTT. Its translation is CSARDLDPLLAGLTDTQYF.

This chain connects TRBV7-9 to TRBJ2-1; 11 bases line up with TRBD2. Trimming removed 4 bases from V and 6 bases from J; junction bases left unmatched: 5. The CDR3 extends over 15 amino acids. Germline CDR1 and CDR2: SEHNR and FQNEAQ (reference sequence). The CDR3 coding sequence is TGTGCCAGCAGCTCCCCTAGCGGGAGGTCCAATGAGCAGTTCTTC. Protein product: CASSSPSGRSNEQFF.

This rearrangement joins TRBV5-1 to TRBJ2-6, with D tentatively TRBD1 (5 bases). The germline V and J ends were trimmed by 0 bases and 2 bases, with 18 bases remaining between them. The CDR3 has 19 amino acids. Germline CDR1 SGHRS, CDR2 YFSETQ. Here the CDR3 DNA reads TGCGCCAGCAGCTTGGAGGTCGCCAGGGCGATGGCTGGGGCCAACGTCCTGACTTTC. Translation: CASSLEVARAMAGANVLTF.

The chain carries TRBV7-3 and TRBJ2-3; D is ambiguous. V lost 5 bases and J 2 bases, leaving 14 bases between the germline ends. CDR1 is SGHTA, CDR2 FQGTGA, per germline. The CDR3 runs 15 residues. The CDR3: CASSPKQGATDTQYF. In DNA, the CDR3 is TGTGCCAGCAGCCCGAAACAAGGCGCCACAGATACGCAGTATTTT.

This clonotype appeared many times. The chain employs TRBV5-1 and TRBJ2-4; TRBD1 aligns across 7 bases. Germline trimming cut 0 bases from V and 2 bases from J; bases unmatched to any gene: 5. The CDR3 contains 16 residues. Germline V gives CDR1 SGHRS, CDR2 YFSETQ. CDR3 bases: TGCGCCAGCAGCTTGGAGGGGGCAATTCCCAAAAACATTCAGTACTTC. Its translation is CASSLEGAIPKNIQYF.

This clonotype was counted at least ten times. The V call is TRBV2, the J call TRBJ2-3; D gene unclear. CDR1 and CDR2 from the germline V gene are SNHLY and FYNNEI. Trimming cost V 1 base and J 2 bases, with 4 bases left between them. This CDR3 region has 13 residues. This CDR3 is CASSEDNTDTQYF. The CDR3 bases are TGTGCCAGCAGTGAAGACAACACAGATACGCAGTATTTT.

This clonotype was seen more than once but under ten times. The chain joins TRBV19 to TRBJ2-1; a possible D gene is TRBD2 (5 bases). Germline CDR1 and CDR2: LNHDA and SQIVND (reference sequence). V was shortened by 6 bases and J by 8 bases, with 14 bases between the two germline ends. The CDR3 spans 13 residues. CDR3 sequence reads: CASRLEGVDEQFF. DNA of the CDR3: TGTGCCAGTAGGCTTGAGGGAGTTGATGAGCAGTTCTTC.

This clonotype was recorded at least ten times. This chain joins TRBV30 and TRBJ2-7, with D possibly TRBD2 on 5 matching bases. Germline CDR1 is GTSNPN and CDR2 is SVGIG (reference sequence). This CDR3 is 11 amino acids long. The V end lost 0 bases, the J end lost 9 bases, and 9 bases lay between the germline ends. This chain's CDR3 is CAWSVNEGQYF. The CDR3 DNA reads as TGTGCCTGGAGTGTAAATGAGGGGCAGTACTTC.

This clonotype was picked up a small number of times. This chain uses TRBV19 with TRBJ2-3; 8 nucleotides match TRBD2. CDR3 size: 15 residues. The junction had 6 bases not matched to a gene; V was cut back by 7 bases and J by 0 bases. Per germline, CDR1 LNHDA and CDR2 SQIVND (reference sequence). The CDR3 is CASTTSGSSTDTQYF. The CDR3 nucleotides are TGTGCCAGTACCACGAGCGGGAGTAGCACAGATACGCAGTATTTT.

This clonotype was counted ten times or more. V usage is TRBV7-6 and J usage is TRBJ2-7; 7 bases map to TRBD1. V shed 4 bases, J shed 5 bases, and the junction held 5 bases outside the gene matches. The germline V gene encodes CDR1 SGHVS and CDR2 FNYEAQ. The length of the CDR3 is 13 residues. CDR3 coding DNA: TGTGCCAGCAGCTCAGGGGGTGGGAACGAGCAGTACTTC. The encoded protein is CASSSGGGNEQYF.

This clonotype came up many times. The chain is built from TRBV2 and TRBJ2-5, with D possibly matching TRBD1 (6 bases). CDR1 is SNHLY, CDR2 FYNNEI, per germline. This CDR3 has 14 residues. The V end lost 4 bases, the J end lost 5 bases, and 14 bases lay between the germline ends. The CDR3 loop reads CASSVQGPMETQYF. Here the CDR3 DNA reads TGTGCCAGCAGTGTTCAGGGGCCAATGGAGACCCAGTACTTC.

As for this clonotype: No conserved phenylalanine or tryptophan is present at the end of the CDR3, so a read error is the likely explanation. The chain employs TRBV4-1 and TRBJ2-7; TRBD2 matches at 7 bases. CDR1 and CDR2 from the germline V gene are MGHRA and YSYEKL. The CDR3 spans 14 residues. Germline trimming cut 11 bases from V and 2 bases from J; bases unmatched to any gene: 12. CDR3 DNA sequence: TGCGCCGGAGGTCTGGGCGGGGGTCCCTACGAGCAGTACCTC. This gives the protein CAGGLGGGPYEQYL.

V and J are TRBV7-9 and TRBJ2-1; 9 positions match TRBD2. CDR3 length: 15 residues. V lost 10 bases, J lost 2 bases, and 9 bases stayed unmatched. Germline loops: CDR1 SEHNR, CDR2 FQNEAQ (reference sequence). This chain's CDR3 is CATTVTSGAYNEQFF. DNA for the CDR3: TGTGCCACCACCGTGACTAGCGGAGCCTACAATGAGCAGTTCTTC.

The V and J genes are TRBV11-3 and TRBJ2-7; TRBD1 aligns across 9 bases. V shed 5 bases, J shed 3 bases, and the junction held 5 bases outside the gene matches. CDR3 length: 14 amino acids. Per germline, CDR1 SGHNT and CDR2 YENEEA. Here the CDR3 DNA reads TGTGCCAGCAGCGTAGGGACAGGGAACTACGAGCAGTACTTC. Its translation: CASSVGTGNYEQYF. The full variable domain, rest sourced from reference TRBV11-3 and TRBJ2-7, is EAGVVQSPRYKIIEKKQPVAFWCNPISGHNTLYWYLQNLGQGPELLIRYENEEAVDDSQLPKDRFSAERLKGVDSTLKIQPAELGDSAVYLCASSVGTGNYEQYFGPGTRLTVT.

This clonotype has just a few counts. The chain couples TRBV15 to TRBJ2-7; 10 bases fit TRBD1. V gave up 3 bases and J gave up 8 bases; unmatched junction bases: 7. Germline CDR1 and CDR2: LNHNV and YYDKDF (reference sequence). CDR3 length equals 14 residues. CDR3 DNA: TGTGCCACCAGCAGCCGGGACAGGGGCTTACAGCAGTACTTC. Its translation is CATSSRDRGLQQYF.

This clonotype was counted between two and nine times. This rearrangement joins TRBV27 to TRBJ1-3; D is undetermined. Trimming cost V 5 bases and J 4 bases, with 12 bases left between them. This CDR3 has 14 amino acids. Germline V lookup: CDR1 MNHEY, CDR2 SMNVEV (reference sequence). The CDR3 bases are TGTGCCAGCAGTCTAAGTCTCGGGGGAAACACCATATATTTT. Protein product: CASSLSLGGNTIYF.

The chain has TRBV18 and TRBJ2-1, with TRBD1 identical over 7 bases. V shed 4 bases and J 2 bases; nucleotides not matched to a gene: 5. Looked up from germline, CDR1 is KGHSH and CDR2 is LQKENI. The CDR3 spans 15 residues. Written as DNA, the CDR3 is TGTGCCAGCTCACAGACCACAGGGGCCTACAATGAGCAGTTCTTC. The encoded protein is CASSQTTGAYNEQFF.

This clonotype was detected many times. V and J are TRBV28 and TRBJ1-4; D is unclear. The germline gives CDR1 MDHEN, CDR2 SYDVKM. Trimming took off 5 bases at V and 8 bases at J, with 15 bases between the two ends. The CDR3 runs to 14 residues. CDR3 sequence reads: CASSAPPLEEKLFF. CDR3 DNA: TGTGCCAGCAGTGCTCCTCCCCTGGAGGAAAAACTGTTTTTT.

This clonotype was detected many times. The chain has TRBV30 and TRBJ2-7; 7 bases are shared with TRBD2. The ends lost 4 bases at V and 2 bases at J; junction bases unmatched: 2. In germline, CDR1 is GTSNPN, CDR2 SVGIG (reference sequence). The CDR3 runs 12 residues. CDR3 coding DNA: TGTGCCTGGACTAGCGGAACCTACGAGCAGTACTTC. It encodes CAWTSGTYEQYF.

With respect to this clonotype: Possible read error: a much larger clone is one base away. The chain has TRBV15 and TRBJ1-4; no clear D gene. The germline CDR1 and CDR2 sequences are LNHNV and YYDKDF (reference sequence). The length of the CDR3 is 13 residues. The CDR3 here is CATSIGVNEKLSF. In DNA, the CDR3 is TGTGCCACCAGCATTGGCGTGAATGAAAAACTGTCTTTT.